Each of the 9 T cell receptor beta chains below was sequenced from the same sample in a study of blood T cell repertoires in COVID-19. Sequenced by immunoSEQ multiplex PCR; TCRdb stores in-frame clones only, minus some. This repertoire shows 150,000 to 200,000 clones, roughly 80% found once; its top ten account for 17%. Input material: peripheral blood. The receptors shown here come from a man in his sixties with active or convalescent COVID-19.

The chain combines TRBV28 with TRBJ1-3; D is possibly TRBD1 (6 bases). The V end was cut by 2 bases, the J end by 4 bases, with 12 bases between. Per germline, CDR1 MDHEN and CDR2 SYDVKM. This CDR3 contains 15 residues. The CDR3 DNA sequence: TGTGCCAGCAGTTTAGGAGGACAGTTAGGAAACACCATATATTTT. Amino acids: CASSLGGQLGNTIYF.

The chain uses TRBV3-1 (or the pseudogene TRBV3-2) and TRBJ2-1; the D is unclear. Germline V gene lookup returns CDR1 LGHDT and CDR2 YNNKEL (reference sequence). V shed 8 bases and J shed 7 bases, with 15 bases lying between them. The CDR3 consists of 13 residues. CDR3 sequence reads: CASHNSQKNEQFF. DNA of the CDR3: TGTGCCAGCCATAATTCACAGAAAAATGAGCAGTTCTTC.

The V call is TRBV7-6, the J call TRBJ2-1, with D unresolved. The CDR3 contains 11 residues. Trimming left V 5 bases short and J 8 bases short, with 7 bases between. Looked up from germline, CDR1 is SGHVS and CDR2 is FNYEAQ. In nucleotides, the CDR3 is TGTGCCAGCAGCCGGGTGGATGAGCAGTTCTTC. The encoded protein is CASSRVDEQFF.

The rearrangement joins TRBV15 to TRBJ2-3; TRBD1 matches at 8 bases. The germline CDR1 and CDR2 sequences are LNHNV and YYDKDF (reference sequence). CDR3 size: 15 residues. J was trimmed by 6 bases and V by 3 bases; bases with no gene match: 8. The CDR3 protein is CATSRGTGVRDTQYF. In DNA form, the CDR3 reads TGTGCCACCAGCAGGGGGACAGGAGTCCGGGATACGCAGTATTTT.

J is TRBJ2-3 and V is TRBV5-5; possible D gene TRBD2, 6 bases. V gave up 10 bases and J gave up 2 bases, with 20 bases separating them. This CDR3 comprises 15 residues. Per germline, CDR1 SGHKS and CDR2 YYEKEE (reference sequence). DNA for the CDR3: TGTGCCTCCTCCCTGGGGGGTGGGAACACAGATACGCAGTATTTT. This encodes CASSLGGGNTDTQYF.

This chain's CDR3 is CASTWDMGRGGYTF. The CDR3 DNA is TGTGCCAGCACCTGGGATATGGGCAGGGGAGGCTACACCTTC. The rearrangement joins TRBV5-6 to TRBJ1-2; D possibly corresponds to TRBD1 (6 bases). Per germline, CDR1 SGHDT and CDR2 YYEEEE. V was clipped by 6 bases and J by 8 bases, with 20 bases between them. This CDR3 contains 14 residues.

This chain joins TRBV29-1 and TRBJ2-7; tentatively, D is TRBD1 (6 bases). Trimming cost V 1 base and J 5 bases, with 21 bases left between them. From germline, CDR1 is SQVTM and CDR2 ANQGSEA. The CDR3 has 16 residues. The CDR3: CSVEGARGTGPNEQYF. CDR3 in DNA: TGCAGCGTTGAAGGGGCTAGGGGGACGGGGCCTAACGAGCAGTACTTC.

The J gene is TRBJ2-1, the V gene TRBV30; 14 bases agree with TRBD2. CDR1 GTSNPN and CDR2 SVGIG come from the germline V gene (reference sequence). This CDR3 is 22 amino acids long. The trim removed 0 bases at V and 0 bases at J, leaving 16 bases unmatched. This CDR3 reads CAWSVRWGLAGVYLRSYNEQFF. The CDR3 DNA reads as TGTGCCTGGAGTGTACGATGGGGACTAGCGGGAGTATACCTCCGCTCCTACAATGAGCAGTTCTTC.

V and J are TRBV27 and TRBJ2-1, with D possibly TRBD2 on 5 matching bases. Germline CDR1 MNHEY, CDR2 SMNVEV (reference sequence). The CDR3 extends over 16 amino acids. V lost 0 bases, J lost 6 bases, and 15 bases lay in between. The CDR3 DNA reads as TGTGCCAGCAGTTTATCGACTACCGCCCCGGGCAATGAGCAGTTCTTC. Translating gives CASSLSTTAPGNEQFF.